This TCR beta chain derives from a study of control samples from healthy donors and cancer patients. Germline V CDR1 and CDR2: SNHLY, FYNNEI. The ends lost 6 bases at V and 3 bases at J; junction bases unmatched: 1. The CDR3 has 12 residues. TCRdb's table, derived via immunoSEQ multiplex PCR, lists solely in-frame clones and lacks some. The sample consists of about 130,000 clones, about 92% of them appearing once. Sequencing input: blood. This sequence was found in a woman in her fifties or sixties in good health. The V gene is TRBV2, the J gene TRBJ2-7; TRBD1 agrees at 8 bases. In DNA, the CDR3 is TGTGCCAGCAGGGGACAGGTCTACGAGCAGTACTTC. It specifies CASRGQVYEQYF.